This T cell receptor (beta chain) was found in a study of shared clonotypes between healthy human individuals. Study-wide results and caveats: In the sorted subsets, rarefaction showed sequencing was incomplete despite large depth. Among four donors, roughly 5.5% of naive CD4 clonotypes were found in common.

About this clone itself: What it binds is not known.

V was cut by 7 bases and J by 1 base, with 13 bases left in between. The CDR3 is 14 amino acids. Germline CDR1 MDHEN, CDR2 SYDVKM. Using immunoSEQ multiplex PCR, the repertoire was profiled, and TCRdb retains in-frame clones only, with some absent. The sample consists of about 530,000 clones, approximately 95% of them appearing once. The sequence came from a young woman in good health. The chain joins TRBV28 to TRBJ2-5; D gene ambiguous. What was sequenced was naive CD4+ T cells sorted from blood. The subset was: CD45RA+ positively selected. CDR3 sequence: CASTLGRLQETQYF. As DNA, the CDR3 is TGTGCCAGCACCCTCGGACGGCTCCAAGAGACCCAGTACTTC. Filled out from reference TRBV28 and TRBJ2-5, the complete variable domain reads DVKVTQSSRYLVKRTGEKVFLECVQDMDHENMFWYRQDPGLGLRLIYFSYDVKMKEKGDIPEGYSVSREKKERFSLILESASTNQTSMYLCASTLGRLQETQYFGPGTRLLVL.